The following is a T cell receptor beta chain sequence with its context. Its antigen is unidentified. This entry is derived from a study of Tregs in tolerant kidney transplant recipients. The junction had 8 bases not matched to a gene; V was cut back by 5 bases and J by 2 bases. CDR1 MNHEY and CDR2 SMNVEV come from the germline V gene (reference sequence). There are 15 residues in the CDR3. Profiled with immunoSEQ multiplex PCR; TCRdb holds only in-frame clones, not every one. The table lists tens of thousands of clones, roughly nine tenths of them singletons. Unstimulated Tregs (CD4+CD25+CD127-) and CD4+CD25- non-Tregs were sorted from PBMCs. Study-level results: Expanding Tregs on activated donor B cells appeared to best identify donor-specific TCRbeta clones. In tolerant patients, donor-specific Tregs outgrew total Tregs, suggesting antigen-driven expansion.

The sample in question was CD4+ T cells from blood, obtained before the transplant. This clonotype originated in a human donor who received a combined kidney and bone marrow transplant. The chain recombines TRBV27 with TRBJ2-7; 8 bases are shared with TRBD2. The CDR3 loop is CASSLTPGGPYEQYF. In DNA form, the CDR3 reads TGTGCCAGCAGTCTAACCCCGGGGGGGCCCTACGAGCAGTACTTC.